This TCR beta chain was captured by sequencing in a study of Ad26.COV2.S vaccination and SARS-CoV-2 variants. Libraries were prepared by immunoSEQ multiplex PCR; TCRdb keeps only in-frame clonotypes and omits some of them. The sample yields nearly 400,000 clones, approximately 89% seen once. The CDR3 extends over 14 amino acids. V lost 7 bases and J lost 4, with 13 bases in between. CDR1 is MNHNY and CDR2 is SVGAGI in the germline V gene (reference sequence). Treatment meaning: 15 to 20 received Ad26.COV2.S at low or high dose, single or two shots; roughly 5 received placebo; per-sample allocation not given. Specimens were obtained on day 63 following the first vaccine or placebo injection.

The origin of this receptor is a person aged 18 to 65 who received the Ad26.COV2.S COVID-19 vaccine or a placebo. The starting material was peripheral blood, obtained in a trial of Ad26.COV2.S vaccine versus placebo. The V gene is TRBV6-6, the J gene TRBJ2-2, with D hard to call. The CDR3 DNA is TGTGCCAGCAAGGAACTTCACCGCACCGGGGAGCTGTTTTTT. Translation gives CASKELHRTGELFF.